The subject of this entry is one TCR beta chain. The antigen is not known. The data were obtained in a study of T cells in Graves' hyperthyroidism and ophthalmopathy. Points from the study as a whole: Among clonotypes expanded in thyroid above 0.001, most were also found in blood.

This CDR3 comprises 13 residues. Investigators excluded patients with uncontrolled infection, other autoimmune disease, pregnancy or lactation. Diagnoses were established using clinical symptoms, serum thyroxine and TRAb, thyroid ultrasound and orbital computed tomography. Source material for PBMCs was about 10 ml fresh peripheral blood. Amplified regions were TCR beta CDR3 sequences from RNA transcripts. HTBI primers drove first-round RT-PCR of the TCR CDR3. MiXCR, run by TCRdb on the multiplex PCR reads, gives a single entry per CDR3 protein. The sample lists approximately 610,000 distinct CDR3 sequences, 16% occurring once.

Sequencing input: blood. The chain links TRBV12-3 or TRBV12-4 to TRBJ2-5; possibly TRBD2 for D (6 bases). The last part of the DNA fits TRBJ2-7 better; the J call may be wrong. The receptor was isolated from a woman under 30 with Graves' hyperthyroidism. The chain's CDR3 is CASMSWGDYEQYF. The CDR3 region has the DNA TGTGCCAGCATGTCTTGGGGGGACTACGAGCAGTACTTC.